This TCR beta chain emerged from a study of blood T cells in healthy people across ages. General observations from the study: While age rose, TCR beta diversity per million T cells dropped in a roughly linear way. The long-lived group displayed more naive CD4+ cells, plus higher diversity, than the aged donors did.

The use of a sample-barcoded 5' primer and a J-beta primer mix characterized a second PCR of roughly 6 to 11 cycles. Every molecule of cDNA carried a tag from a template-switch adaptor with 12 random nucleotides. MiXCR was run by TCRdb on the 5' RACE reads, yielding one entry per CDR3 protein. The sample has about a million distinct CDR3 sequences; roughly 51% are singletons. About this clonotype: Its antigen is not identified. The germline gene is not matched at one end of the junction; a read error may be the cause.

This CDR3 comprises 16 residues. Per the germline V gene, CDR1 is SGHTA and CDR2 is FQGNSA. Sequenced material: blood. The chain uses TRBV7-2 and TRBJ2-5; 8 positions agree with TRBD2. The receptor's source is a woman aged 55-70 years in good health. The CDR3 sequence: CASSAWLAGPQETRYF. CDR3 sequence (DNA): TGTGCCAGCAGCGCGTGGTTAGCGGGGCCTCAAGAGACCCGGTACTTC.